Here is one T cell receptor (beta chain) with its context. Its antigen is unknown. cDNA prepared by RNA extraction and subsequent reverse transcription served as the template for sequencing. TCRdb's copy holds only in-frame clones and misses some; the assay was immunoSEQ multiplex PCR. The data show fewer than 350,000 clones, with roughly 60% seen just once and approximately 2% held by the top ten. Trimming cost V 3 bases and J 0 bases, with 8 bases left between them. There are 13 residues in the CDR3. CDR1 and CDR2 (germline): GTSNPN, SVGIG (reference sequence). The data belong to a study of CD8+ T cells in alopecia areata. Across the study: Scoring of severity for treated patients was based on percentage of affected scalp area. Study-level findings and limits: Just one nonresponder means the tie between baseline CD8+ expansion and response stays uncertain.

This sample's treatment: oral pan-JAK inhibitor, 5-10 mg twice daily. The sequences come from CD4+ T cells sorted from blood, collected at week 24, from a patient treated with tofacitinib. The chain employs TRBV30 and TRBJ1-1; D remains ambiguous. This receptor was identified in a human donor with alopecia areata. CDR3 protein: CAWRAPVNTEAFF. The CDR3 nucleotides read TGTGCCTGGAGGGCCCCGGTGAACACTGAAGCTTTCTTT.